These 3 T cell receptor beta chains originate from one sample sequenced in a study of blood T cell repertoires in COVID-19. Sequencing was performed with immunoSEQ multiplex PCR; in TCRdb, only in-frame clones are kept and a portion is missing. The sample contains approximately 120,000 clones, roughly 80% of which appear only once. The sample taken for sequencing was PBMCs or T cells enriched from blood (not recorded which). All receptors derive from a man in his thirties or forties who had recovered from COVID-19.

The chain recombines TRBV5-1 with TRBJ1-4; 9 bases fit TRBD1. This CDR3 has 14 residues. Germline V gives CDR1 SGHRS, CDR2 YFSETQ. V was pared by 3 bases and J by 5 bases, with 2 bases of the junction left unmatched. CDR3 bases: TGCGCCAGCAGCTCCGACAGGGGGAATGAAAAACTGTTTTTT. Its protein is CASSSDRGNEKLFF. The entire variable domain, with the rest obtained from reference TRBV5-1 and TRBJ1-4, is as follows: KAGVTQTPRYLIKTRGQQVTLSCSPISGHRSVSWYQQTPGQGLQFLFEYFSETQRNKGNFPGRFSGRQFSNSRSEMNVSTLELGDSALYLCASSSDRGNEKLFFGSGTQLSVL.

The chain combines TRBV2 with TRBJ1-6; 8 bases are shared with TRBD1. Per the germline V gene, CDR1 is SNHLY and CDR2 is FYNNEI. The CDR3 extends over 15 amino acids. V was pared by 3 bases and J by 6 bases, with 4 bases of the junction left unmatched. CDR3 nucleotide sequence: TGTGCCAGCAGTGATGGTACAGGGGGTAATTCACCCCTCCACTTT. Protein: CASSDGTGGNSPLHF.

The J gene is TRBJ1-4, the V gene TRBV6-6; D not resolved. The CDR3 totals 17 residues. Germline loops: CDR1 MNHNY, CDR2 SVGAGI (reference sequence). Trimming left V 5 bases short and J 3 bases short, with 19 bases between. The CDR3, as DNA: TGTGCCAGCAGTCCCCGTTTCCCGTTCGGTCCTAATGAAAAACTGTTTTTT. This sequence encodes CASSPRFPFGPNEKLFF.